These 3 T cell receptor beta chains were sequenced from one sample in a study of T cell repertoires in cytomegalovirus infection. In TCRdb, the reads were re-called with MiXCR into one record per CDR3 protein. The data show roughly 230,000 distinct CDR3 sequences, about 15% seen once. Sequencing was carried out using CD8+ T cells from PBMCs. These receptors came from a human donor in good health (CMV status not recorded). Some clones in this sample may be carry-over from other donors' samples.

This chain connects TRBV5-1 to TRBJ2-7, with D tentatively TRBD1 (7 bases). The CDR3 covers 16 residues. Germline V gene sequence: CDR1 SGHRS, CDR2 YFSETQ. Deletions cut 0 bases from V and 3 bases from J, with 16 bases between. DNA of the CDR3: TGCGCCAGCAGCTTGGCCGCGGGACAGAGAAGCTACGAGCAGTACTTC. Translating gives CASSLAAGQRSYEQYF.

This clonotype has just a few counts. The chain links TRBV27 to TRBJ2-7; no firm D call. Germline V gene sequence: CDR1 MNHEY, CDR2 SMNVEV (reference sequence). The CDR3 covers 13 residues. V shed 6 bases and J shed 3 bases, with 12 bases lying between them. CDR3 DNA sequence: TGTGCCAGCAGCCCCGGGCCGGACTACGAGCAGTACTTC. Protein product: CASSPGPDYEQYF.

The chain uses TRBV19 and TRBJ2-7; D may match TRBD1 or TRBD2 (5 bases each). V lost 3 bases and J lost 6, with 18 bases in between. CDR3 size: 15 residues. CDR1 is LNHDA, CDR2 SQIVND, per germline (reference sequence). The CDR3 reads CASSMYSTGPLEQYF. The CDR3 DNA sequence: TGTGCCAGTAGTATGTACTCGACGGGACCCCTCGAGCAGTACTTC.